This TCR beta chain was documented in a study of CD8 T cells in Susac syndrome. Random hexamers primed reverse transcription of about 0.5 to 1 ug RNA. Amplification of TCR beta CDR3 used immunoSEQ multiplex PCR across 54 Vbeta and 13 Jbeta. TCRdb re-analysed the immunoSEQ multiplex PCR reads in MiXCR, keeping a single row per CDR3 protein. The data hold some 400,000 distinct CDR3 sequences, with more than 70% observed a single time. Treatment-naive patients with stable or active relapsing-remitting disease served as multiple sclerosis controls. The CDR3 extends over 13 amino acids. Germline CDR1 reads MNHNS; CDR2 reads SASEGT. V lost 3 bases and J 2 bases, leaving 8 bases between the germline ends.

This sequence was found in a human donor with multiple sclerosis. This chain links TRBV6-1 with TRBJ2-7; D gene unclear. Material: CD8+ T cells from PBMCs. In nucleotides, the CDR3 is TGTGCCAGCAGTGATAGCACAGCCTACGAGCAGTACTTC. Its translation is CASSDSTAYEQYF.